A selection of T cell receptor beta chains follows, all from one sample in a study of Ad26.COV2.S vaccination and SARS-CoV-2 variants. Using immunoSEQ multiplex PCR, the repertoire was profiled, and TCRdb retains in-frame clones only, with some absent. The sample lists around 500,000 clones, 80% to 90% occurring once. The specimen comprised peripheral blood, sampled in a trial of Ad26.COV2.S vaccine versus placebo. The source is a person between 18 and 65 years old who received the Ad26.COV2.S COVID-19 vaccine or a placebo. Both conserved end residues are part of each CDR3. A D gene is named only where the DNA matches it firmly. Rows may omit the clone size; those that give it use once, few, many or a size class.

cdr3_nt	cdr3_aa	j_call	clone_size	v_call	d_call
TGTGCCTGGAGTGGGGGACGGACGAGCTCCTACAATGAGCAGTTCTTC	CAWSGGRTSSYNEQFF	TRBJ2-1	-	TRBV30	-
TGCAGTGCTCAGATCGGGGAAAAACTGTTTTTT	CSAQIGEKLFF	TRBJ1-4	-	TRBV20-1	-
TGTGCCAGCACGGCTTTGGGGGGGGAGACCCAGTACTTC	CASTALGGETQYF	TRBJ2-5	-	TRBV11-2	TRBD2
TGCGCCAGCAGCACCTACAGGGGTCGGACCTACAATGAGCAGTTCTTC	CASSTYRGRTYNEQFF	TRBJ2-1	-	TRBV4-3	TRBD1
TGTGCCAGCAGCTCCATCATTTCTAGCAATCAGCCCCAGCATTTT	CASSSIISSNQPQHF	TRBJ1-5	-	TRBV5-8	-
TGTGCCAGCAGCATACAGGGGAGCACCGATGGCTACACCTTC	CASSIQGSTDGYTF	TRBJ1-2	-	TRBV7-2	TRBD1
TGCAGTGGGGCAGGGAACTACAATGAGCAGTTCTTC	CSGAGNYNEQFF	TRBJ2-1	-	TRBV29-1	-
TGTGCCAGCAGTAGACAGGGGGAACTCTATGGCTACACCTTC	CASSRQGELYGYTF	TRBJ1-2	-	TRBV27	TRBD1
TGCGCCAGCAGCTTGGCCGAGGGACAGGGTCGGTCTGGCTACACCTTC	CASSLAEGQGRSGYTF	TRBJ1-2	few	TRBV5-1	TRBD1
TGTGCCAGCAGCCAAGAACTTACAAAGCGGGGCTCCACTTCCTACGAGCAGTACTTC	CASSQELTKRGSTSYEQYF	TRBJ2-7	-	TRBV4-2	TRBD2
TGTGCCAGCAGCTTGGGGGCGGGCGGGGGACAAGAGACCCAGTACTTC	CASSLGAGGGQETQYF	TRBJ2-5	-	TRBV5-4	TRBD2
TGTGCCAGCTCACCTCTGAAGGGCTCGAACACTGAAGCTTTCTTT	CASSPLKGSNTEAFF	TRBJ1-1	-	TRBV18	-
TGTGCCAGCAGCTCCCGGGGTGCTGGAAACACCATATATTTT	CASSSRGAGNTIYF	TRBJ1-3	-	TRBV5-8	-
TGTGCCAGCAGCCCAGGGACAATCTACGAGCAGTACTTC	CASSPGTIYEQYF	TRBJ2-7	-	TRBV3-1/TRBV3-2	-
TGTGCCAGCTCACAACAGCGGGGTGATGTGGATGAGCAGTTCTTC	CASSQQRGDVDEQFF	TRBJ2-1	-	TRBV18	TRBD2
TGTGCCTGGAGTCCCAGGGGGTACGAGCAGTACTTC	CAWSPRGYEQYF	TRBJ2-7	-	TRBV30	TRBD1
TGTGCCAGCAGCTCGGGACTAGTACGCGAGACCCAGTACTTC	CASSSGLVRETQYF	TRBJ2-5	-	TRBV7-2	TRBD2